The 11 T cell receptor beta chains presented below share a single source sample, sequenced in a study of CD8 T cells in ankylosing spondylitis. No cognate antigen is known for these TCRs. Overall study results and limits: A TCR beta motif of roughly 8 highly homologous variants seemed to mark ankylosing spondylitis blood.

TCRdb reanalysed the 5' RACE reads using MiXCR and keeps one entry per CDR3 protein. In the table there are roughly 350,000 distinct CDR3 sequences, approximately 8% of which are singletons. What was sequenced was blood, either unsorted or a sorted T cell fraction (not recorded which). The receptors originated from a male donor with ankylosing spondylitis.

The CDR3, as DNA: TGTGCCAGCAGCATCCAGGGGGCCGAAGAGACCCAGTACTTC. Translation gives CASSIQGAEETQYF. V usage is TRBV7-3 and J usage is TRBJ2-5; 8 bases are a match to TRBD1. The length of the CDR3 is 14 residues. Trimming at V came to 5 bases and at J to 3 bases, leaving 5 bases not matched to a gene. Germline loops: CDR1 SGHTA, CDR2 FQGTGA.

The rearrangement links TRBV7-9 to TRBJ2-1, with 7 bases fitting TRBD2. CDR3 size: 15 residues. The junction had 8 bases not matched to a gene; V was cut back by 9 bases and J by 0 bases. CDR1 SEHNR and CDR2 FQNEAQ come from the germline V gene (reference sequence). The DNA of the CDR3 is TGTGCCAGTAAAGCAGGCGGGAGCTCCTACAATGAGCAGTTCTTC. It specifies CASKAGGSSYNEQFF.

This clonotype was counted at least ten times. CDR3 DNA: TGCGCCAGCAGCCAATATTCGGAGGGGAGGACCGGGGAGCTGTTTTTT. Translation: CASSQYSEGRTGELFF. The chain recombines TRBV4-1 with TRBJ2-2; D is possibly TRBD2 (6 bases). CDR1 is MGHRA and CDR2 is YSYEKL in the germline V gene. V dropped 2 bases and J dropped 5 bases, with 15 bases sitting between them. The CDR3 totals 16 residues.

The V and J genes are TRBV19 and TRBJ1-2; 9 nucleotides line up with TRBD1. Germline CDR1 is LNHDA and CDR2 is SQIVND (reference sequence). The CDR3 has 18 residues. J was trimmed by 0 bases and V by 4 bases; bases with no gene match: 12. CDR3 in DNA: TGTGCCAGTAGTAGGATTCCGGGACAGGGAAGTCCTAACTATGGCTACACCTTC. Encoded protein: CASSRIPGQGSPNYGYTF.

This chain joins TRBV4-1 and TRBJ2-1; unclear D gene. Trimming removed 3 bases from V and 11 bases from J, with 14 bases in between. CDR1 MGHRA and CDR2 YSYEKL come from the germline V gene. The CDR3 consists of 13 residues. The CDR3: CASSQGLELKQFF. As DNA, the CDR3 is TGCGCCAGCAGCCAGGGCCTAGAGTTGAAGCAGTTCTTC.

Ten or more counts support this clonotype. The chain has TRBV28 and TRBJ2-3, with 9 bases that match TRBD1. V was clipped by 5 bases and J by 2 bases; unmatched bases: 8. There are 16 residues in the CDR3. CDR1 is MDHEN, CDR2 SYDVKM, per germline. The CDR3 nucleotides are TGTGCCAGCAGTAGTCCCGGGACAGGGTCCACAGATACGCAGTATTTT. It specifies CASSSPGTGSTDTQYF.

The chain has TRBV5-1 and TRBJ2-1; D remains ambiguous. Trimming removed 4 bases at V and 0 bases at J, with 11 bases between. The CDR3 contains 15 residues. The germline gives CDR1 SGHRS, CDR2 YFSETQ. CDR3 nucleotides: TGCGCCAGCAGCGCGGTAGAGGCCTCCTACAATGAGCAGTTCTTC. Translation: CASSAVEASYNEQFF.

V and J are TRBV20-1 and TRBJ2-2; 7 bases align to TRBD1. From germline, CDR1 is DFQATT and CDR2 SNEGSKA (reference sequence). CDR3 size: 14 residues. Unmatched junction bases numbered 4, after V lost 4 bases and J lost 2 bases. The CDR3 nucleotides are TGCAGTGCTAAAGACAGGGCCAACACCGGGGAGCTGTTTTTT. It specifies CSAKDRANTGELFF.

The chain has TRBV25-1 and TRBJ2-7; D possibly matches TRBD1 or TRBD2 (5 bases each). The CDR3 length is 14 residues. Germline V gene data show CDR1 as MGHDK and CDR2 as SYGVNS. Trimming left V 4 bases short and J 3 bases short, with 13 bases between. The CDR3 DNA sequence: TGTGCCAGCAGTGTCTACGGGACGGTCTACGAGCAGTACTTC. The encoded protein is CASSVYGTVYEQYF.

This rearrangement joins TRBV6-4 to TRBJ2-3, with a tentative D call TRBD2 (6 bases). Per germline, CDR1 MRHNA and CDR2 SNTAGT. V gave up 3 bases and J gave up 0 bases, with 10 bases separating them. The CDR3 has 15 amino acids. The CDR3 coding sequence is TGTGCCAGCAGTGAAGGTAGCGGTAGCACAGATACGCAGTATTTT. Residues: CASSEGSGSTDTQYF.

This clonotype was detected once. A clone one base away is much larger, so this may be a read error. This sequence joins TRBV10-2 and TRBJ2-7, with D perhaps assigned TRBD1 or TRBD2 (5 bases each). Germline V gene lookup returns CDR1 WSHSY and CDR2 SAAADI. Trimming removed 4 bases from V and 2 bases from J, with 12 bases in between. The CDR3 loop spans 14 amino acids. The CDR3 DNA reads as TGCGCCAGCAGTGCCGGGACGTCAGCCTACGAGCAGTACTTC. Encoded protein: CASSAGTSAYEQYF.